This TCR beta chain was observed in a study of beta chain features in type 1 diabetes. Concerning this clone itself: Its specificity is not known.

Around 100 mL of blood, on average, came from one heparinised draw per donor. The authors sorted CD4+ naive, central memory, regulatory and stem cell-like memory cells via CD45RO/CCR7/CD25/CD127/CD95/CD27. In germline, CDR1 is LNHDA, CDR2 SQIVND (reference sequence). Unmatched junction bases numbered 8, after V lost 4 bases and J lost 6 bases. The CDR3 runs 15 residues. Whole-study results and caveats: Individuals with type 1 diabetes displayed fewer insertions and more deletions at VDJ junctions. The study left unresolved whether HLA type influences TCRB rearrangement.

Expressed TCRB transcripts were sequenced because the entire RNA isolate underwent reverse transcription. Clones were sequenced by immunoSEQ multiplex PCR, and TCRdb holds only the in-frame ones, with some missing. Here the sample spans 60,000 or so clones, about 61% being singletons. This receptor was obtained from a woman aged 18-29 years in good health. Sequencing was carried out using Tregs from blood. This chain joins TRBV19 and TRBJ1-2; 10 bases are a match to TRBD1. CDR3 nucleotide sequence: TGTGCCAGTAGTACTCCGGGACAGGGGAGGAATGGCTACACCTTC. Protein product: CASSTPGQGRNGYTF.